Given below is one TCR beta chain in context. Per the germline V gene, CDR1 is GTSNPN and CDR2 is SVGIG (reference sequence). The CDR3 covers 13 residues. Deletions cut 4 bases from V and 0 bases from J, with 9 bases between. The sample belongs to a study of OX40 agonist ivuxolimab in advanced cancers. Study details: Intravenous ivuxolimab was administered to patients every 2 weeks at 0.01 to 10 mg/kg.

Sequenced by immunoSEQ multiplex PCR; TCRdb stores in-frame clones only, minus some. The sample holds some 76,000 clones, over 90% seen once. The sample here was CD4+ or CD8+ T cells sorted from blood, taken in a trial of the OX40 agonist ivuxolimab. This chain connects TRBV30 to TRBJ1-1; D ambiguous. The TCR originated in an adult with an advanced solid tumor such as melanoma, head and neck, liver or kidney cancer. CDR3 residues: CAWTDGVNTEAFF. The CDR3 DNA reads TGTGCCTGGACTGATGGGGTGAACACTGAAGCTTTCTTT. Together with reference TRBV30 and TRBJ1-1, the CDR3 gives the full variable domain: SQTIHQWPATLVQPVGSPLSLECTVEGTSNPNLYWYRQAAGRGLQLLFYSVGIGQISSEVPQNLSASRPQDRQFILSSKKLLLSDSGFYLCAWTDGVNTEAFFGQGTRLTVV.